These T cell receptor beta chains were read from a single sample in a study of blood T cell repertoires in COVID-19. Sequenced by immunoSEQ multiplex PCR; TCRdb stores in-frame clones only, minus some. This table holds about 380,000 clones, 85% to 90% found once. Sequencing was carried out using PBMCs or T cells enriched from blood (not recorded which). The receptors originated from a woman aged 18-30 years who had recovered from COVID-19. Each CDR3 is given with its conserved first and last residue. A D gene is named only where the DNA matches it firmly. Some rows mark clone size as missing; the rest say once, few, many or name a class of expanded clone.

CDR3 | DNA | size | J | V | D
CAAIREPNTEAFF | TGTGCCGCAATTAGGGAGCCGAACACTGAAGCTTTCTTT | . | TRBJ1-1 | TRBV6-5 | .
CATSRDRGGHQPQHF | TGTGCCACCAGCAGAGATCGCGGGGGGCATCAGCCCCAGCATTTT | . | TRBJ1-5 | TRBV15 | .
CVSRLGTGGREQYF | TGTGTCAGCAGATTAGGGACAGGGGGTCGCGAGCAGTACTTC | once | TRBJ2-7 | TRBV6-5 | TRBD1
CASSIGIGGYFQPQHF | TGTGCCAGTAGTATCGGGATCGGAGGGTACTTTCAGCCCCAGCATTTT | . | TRBJ1-5 | TRBV19 | .
CASSQMAGASYEQYF | TGTGCCAGCAGCCAAATGGCAGGGGCCTCCTACGAGCAGTACTTC | . | TRBJ2-7 | TRBV3-1/TRBV3-2 | .
CASSPGHIGNEQFF | TGTGCCAGCAGCCCTGGACACATCGGGAATGAGCAGTTCTTC | . | TRBJ2-1 | TRBV11-3 | .
CASSLVFLAKNIQYF | TGTGCCAGCAGCTTAGTATTCCTAGCCAAAAACATTCAGTACTTC | . | TRBJ2-4 | TRBV7-2 | .
CSASAGQSNQPQHF | TGCAGTGCTAGTGCCGGACAGAGCAATCAGCCCCAGCATTTT | . | TRBJ1-5 | TRBV20-1 | .
CASSLRGSSSEKLFF | TGTGCCAGCAGTTTAAGAGGTTCATCGAGCGAAAAACTGTTTTTT | . | TRBJ1-4 | TRBV27 | .
CASSLALGGVANYGYTF | TGTGCCAGCAGCTTAGCCCTCGGGGGGGTAGCTAACTATGGCTACACCTTC | . | TRBJ1-2 | TRBV7-8 | .
CASSKDVTYSADTIYF | TGTGCCAGTAGTAAGGACGTGACATACTCAGCGGACACCATATATTTT | . | TRBJ1-3 | TRBV19 | .
CASSLARGLGNTEAFF | TGTGCCAGCAGTTTAGCTCGGGGACTGGGTAACACTGAAGCTTTCTTT | . | TRBJ1-1 | TRBV28 | .
CSVEDPNFSSTDTQYF | TGCAGCGTTGAAGATCCGAACTTCTCTAGCACAGATACGCAGTATTTT | . | TRBJ2-3 | TRBV29-1 | .
CASSALGTDNEKLFF | TGCGCCAGCAGCGCACTGGGGACAGATAATGAAAAACTGTTTTTT | . | TRBJ1-4 | TRBV5-1 | TRBD1
CASSPPMTAQETQYF | TGTGCCAGCAGCCCGCCGATGACAGCCCAAGAGACCCAGTACTTC | . | TRBJ2-5 | TRBV11-2 | .
CASSQPRDRGVNEQYF | TGTGCCAGCAGTCAACCCCGCGACAGGGGCGTCAACGAGCAGTACTTC | . | TRBJ2-7 | TRBV7-9 | TRBD1
CASSEWTWGRFTEAFF | TGTGCCAGCAGTGAGTGGACATGGGGTCGATTCACTGAAGCTTTCTTT | . | TRBJ1-1 | TRBV6-1 | .
CASSIAPQGAGRNEQFF | TGTGCCAGTAGTATAGCCCCACAGGGGGCGGGTAGGAATGAGCAGTTCTTC | once | TRBJ2-1 | TRBV19 | TRBD1
CASSAETGSEVAPYEQYF | TGTGCCAGCAGCGCCGAGACAGGTTCGGAGGTTGCCCCCTACGAGCAGTACTTC | few | TRBJ2-7 | TRBV5-4 | .
CASGQVSGNTIYF | TGTGCCAGCGGCCAGGTATCTGGAAACACCATATATTTT | . | TRBJ1-3 | TRBV12-3/TRBV12-4 | .
CASSQGQGEKLFF | TGTGCCAGCAGCCAGGGGCAGGGGGAAAAACTGTTTTTT | . | TRBJ1-4 | TRBV4-2 | .
CASGLDSLLGYTF | TGTGCTAGTGGTTTGGACAGCCTCTTAGGCTACACCTTC | . | TRBJ1-2 | TRBV12-5 | .
CAISAELSGSGELFF | TGTGCCATCAGTGCGGAACTCTCGGGGTCCGGGGAGCTGTTTTTT | once | TRBJ2-2 | TRBV10-3 | .
CATSREQGNGELFF | TGTGCCACCAGCAGAGAACAGGGGAACGGGGAGCTGTTTTTT | . | TRBJ2-2 | TRBV15 | TRBD1
CASSLEGGASYEQYF | TGTGCCAGCAGCTTAGAAGGGGGGGCTTCCTACGAGCAGTACTTC | . | TRBJ2-7 | TRBV7-6 | .
CASSLRGGRPDTQYF | TGTGCCAGCAGCTTACGGGGGGGCCGGCCAGATACGCAGTATTTT | . | TRBJ2-3 | TRBV7-3 | TRBD2
CASSTPGTGELFF | TGTGCCAGCAGCACCCCGGGCACCGGGGAGCTGTTTTTT | . | TRBJ2-2 | TRBV5-4 | .
CASSWTGVSPLHF | TGTGCCAGCAGCTGGACAGGGGTTTCACCCCTCCACTTT | once | TRBJ1-6 | TRBV6-5 | TRBD1
CASPAGATTGYTF | TGTGCCTCCCCCGCAGGGGCGACCACTGGCTACACCTTC | . | TRBJ1-2 | TRBV7-2 | .
CATRHRGGLMNSPLHF | TGTGCCACCAGGCACAGGGGGGGCTTAATGAATTCACCCCTCCACTTT | . | TRBJ1-6 | TRBV15 | TRBD1
CASSIRGGGKLFF | TGTGCCAGTAGTATTCGCGGGGGGGGAAAACTGTTTTTT | once | TRBJ1-4 | TRBV19 | .
CASSYGGTYEQYF | TGTGCCAGCAGTTACGGGGGCACCTACGAGCAGTACTTC | . | TRBJ2-7 | TRBV6-5 | .
CASSDPRGWPGEQYF | TGTGCCAGCAGTGACCCACGGGGGTGGCCCGGCGAGCAGTACTTC | . | TRBJ2-7 | TRBV6-1 | .
CASGEGGNYGYTF | TGCGCCAGTGGGGAAGGGGGTAACTATGGCTACACCTTC | . | TRBJ1-2 | TRBV5-1 | .
CASSISQGAEAFF | TGTGCCAGTAGTATAAGCCAGGGCGCTGAAGCTTTCTTT | . | TRBJ1-1 | TRBV19 | .
CAWSEAVNTEAFF | TGTGCCTGGAGTGAGGCGGTGAACACTGAAGCTTTCTTT | . | TRBJ1-1 | TRBV30 | .
CASNSGGLNTGELFF | TGTGCCAGCAATAGCGGGGGCCTTAACACCGGGGAGCTGTTTTTT | . | TRBJ2-2 | TRBV2 | TRBD2
CASSLDRGYNSPLHF | TGCGCCAGCAGCTTGGACAGGGGCTATAATTCACCCCTCCACTTT | once | TRBJ1-6 | TRBV5-1 | TRBD1
CASEFGTVNQPQHF | TGTGCCAGCGAGTTTGGGACAGTGAATCAGCCCCAGCATTTT | . | TRBJ1-5 | TRBV6-5 | TRBD1
CASSVEGAGKNTIYF | TGTGCCAGCAGCGTAGAAGGAGCAGGGAAAAACACCATATATTTT | few | TRBJ1-3 | TRBV9 | .
CASSFVGLAGGTDTQYF | TGTGCCAGCAGTTTTGTAGGGCTAGCGGGGGGCACAGATACGCAGTATTTT | . | TRBJ2-3 | TRBV28 | TRBD2
CATSRREGALNYTF | TGTGCCACCAGCAGAAGAGAGGGAGCTCTTAACTACACCTTC | once | TRBJ1-2 | TRBV15 | .
CASKRKDWKNTGELFF | TGTGCCAGTAAAAGAAAGGACTGGAAGAACACCGGGGAGCTGTTTTTT | . | TRBJ2-2 | TRBV19 | .
CASSLMDNSYEQYF | TGCGCCAGCAGCTTGATGGACAACTCCTACGAGCAGTACTTC | . | TRBJ2-7 | TRBV5-1 | .
CASSQEASGVRNIQYF | TGCGCCAGCAGCCAAGAAGCTAGCGGGGTGAGGAACATTCAGTACTTC | . | TRBJ2-4 | TRBV4-3 | TRBD2
CASSLGQYNQPQHF | TGTGCCAGCAGCTTAGGACAGTACAATCAGCCCCAGCATTTT | . | TRBJ1-5 | TRBV7-2 | .
CASRRQGDKSKAFF | TGTGCCAGCAGGAGACAGGGGGATAAATCAAAGGCTTTCTTT | . | TRBJ1-1 | TRBV6-5 | TRBD1
CASSLGQGTNYGYTF | TGCGCCAGCAGCCTAGGACAGGGGACTAACTATGGCTACACCTTC | . | TRBJ1-2 | TRBV5-1 | TRBD1
CASSLSTGGMEETQYF | TGTGCCAGCAGTTTATCGACAGGGGGCATGGAGGAGACCCAGTACTTC | . | TRBJ2-5 | TRBV28 | TRBD1
CASSRDRLTGDEKLFF | TGTGCCAGTAGTAGGGACCGTTTAACGGGAGATGAAAAACTGTTTTTT | once | TRBJ1-4 | TRBV19 | .
CASSFGTRGGYTF | TGTGCCAGCAGCTTCGGGACTCGGGGTGGCTACACCTTC | . | TRBJ1-2 | TRBV7-2 | .
CASSLRTGGTEAFF | TGTGCCAGCAGTCTTAGGACAGGGGGAACTGAAGCTTTCTTT | . | TRBJ1-1 | TRBV6-5 | TRBD1
CASSRGAGANQPQHF | TGTGCCAGCAGCCGGGGGGCAGGGGCCAATCAGCCCCAGCATTTT | . | TRBJ1-5 | TRBV5-6 | .
CASSDVVLYNSPLHF | TGTGCCAGCAGTGATGTTGTCCTCTATAATTCACCCCTCCACTTT | . | TRBJ1-6 | TRBV2 | .